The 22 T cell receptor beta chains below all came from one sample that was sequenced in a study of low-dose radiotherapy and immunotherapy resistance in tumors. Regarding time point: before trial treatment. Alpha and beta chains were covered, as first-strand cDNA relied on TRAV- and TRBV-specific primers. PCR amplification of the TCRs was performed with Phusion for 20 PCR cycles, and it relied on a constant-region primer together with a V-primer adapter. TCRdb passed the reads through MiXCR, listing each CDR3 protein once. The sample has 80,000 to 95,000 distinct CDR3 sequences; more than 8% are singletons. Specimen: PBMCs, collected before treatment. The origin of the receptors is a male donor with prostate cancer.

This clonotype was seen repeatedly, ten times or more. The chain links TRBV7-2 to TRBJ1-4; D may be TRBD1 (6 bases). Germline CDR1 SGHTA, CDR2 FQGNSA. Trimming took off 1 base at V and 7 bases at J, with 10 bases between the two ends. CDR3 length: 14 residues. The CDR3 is CASSLGTRGEKLFF. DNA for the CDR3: TGTGCCAGCAGCTTAGGGACCAGGGGTGAAAAACTGTTTTTT.

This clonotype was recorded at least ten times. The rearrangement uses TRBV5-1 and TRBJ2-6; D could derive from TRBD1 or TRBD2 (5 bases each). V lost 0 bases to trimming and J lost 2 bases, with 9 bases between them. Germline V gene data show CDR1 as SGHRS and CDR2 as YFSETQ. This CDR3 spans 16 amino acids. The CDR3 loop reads CASSLGGTAGANVLTF. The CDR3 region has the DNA TGCGCCAGCAGCTTGGGGGGGACCGCTGGGGCCAACGTCCTGACTTTC.

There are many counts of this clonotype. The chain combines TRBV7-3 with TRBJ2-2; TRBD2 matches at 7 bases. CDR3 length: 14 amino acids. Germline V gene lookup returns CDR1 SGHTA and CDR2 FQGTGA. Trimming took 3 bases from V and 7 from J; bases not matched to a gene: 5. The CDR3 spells CASSFTGLNGELFF. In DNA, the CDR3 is TGTGCCAGCAGCTTTACGGGACTAAACGGGGAGCTGTTTTTT.

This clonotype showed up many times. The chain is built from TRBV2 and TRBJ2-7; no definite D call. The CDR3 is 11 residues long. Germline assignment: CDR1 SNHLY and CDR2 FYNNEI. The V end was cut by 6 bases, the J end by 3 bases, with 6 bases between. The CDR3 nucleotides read TGTGCCAGCAGCCGAGACTACGAGCAGTACTTC. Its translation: CASSRDYEQYF.

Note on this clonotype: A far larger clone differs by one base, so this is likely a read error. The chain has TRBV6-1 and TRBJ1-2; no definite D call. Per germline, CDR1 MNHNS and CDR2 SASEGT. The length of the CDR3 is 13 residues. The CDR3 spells CASSHTDNHGYTF. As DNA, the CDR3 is TGTGCCAGCAGCCATACGGATAACCATGGCTACACCTTC.

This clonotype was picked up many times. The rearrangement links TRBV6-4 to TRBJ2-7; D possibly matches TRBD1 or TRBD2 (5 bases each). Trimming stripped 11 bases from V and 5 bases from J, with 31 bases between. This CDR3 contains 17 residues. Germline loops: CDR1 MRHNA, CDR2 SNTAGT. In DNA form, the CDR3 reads TGTGCCCCCTTCCTCACAGCGAACAACGGGGCTTCCCACGAGCAGTACTTC. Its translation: CAPFLTANNGASHEQYF.

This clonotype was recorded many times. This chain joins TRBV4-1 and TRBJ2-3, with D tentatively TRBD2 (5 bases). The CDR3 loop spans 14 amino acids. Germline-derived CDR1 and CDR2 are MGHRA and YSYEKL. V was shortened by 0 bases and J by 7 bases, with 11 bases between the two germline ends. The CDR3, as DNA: TGCGCCAGCAGCCAAGAGAGGAGGACTTATACGCAGTATTTT. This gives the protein CASSQERRTYTQYF.

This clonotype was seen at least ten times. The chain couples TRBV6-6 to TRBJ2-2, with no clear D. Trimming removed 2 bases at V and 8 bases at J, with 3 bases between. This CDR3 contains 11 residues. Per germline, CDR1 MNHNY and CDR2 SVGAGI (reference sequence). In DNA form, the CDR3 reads TGTGCCAGCAGTTACCTTGGGGAGCTGTTTTTT. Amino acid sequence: CASSYLGELFF.

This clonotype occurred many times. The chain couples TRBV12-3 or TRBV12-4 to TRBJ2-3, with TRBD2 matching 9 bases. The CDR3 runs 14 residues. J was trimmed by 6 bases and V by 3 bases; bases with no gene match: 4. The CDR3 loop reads CASSLTSGADTQYF. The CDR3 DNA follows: TGTGCCAGCAGTTTGACTAGCGGCGCCGATACGCAGTATTTT.

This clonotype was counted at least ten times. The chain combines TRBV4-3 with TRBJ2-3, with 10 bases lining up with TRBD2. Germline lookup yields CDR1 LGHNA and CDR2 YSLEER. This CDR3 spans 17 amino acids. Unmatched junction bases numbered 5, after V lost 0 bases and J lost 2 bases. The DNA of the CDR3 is TGCGCCAGCAGCCAAGATGTAGCGGGAGGAAACACAGATACGCAGTATTTT. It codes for CASSQDVAGGNTDTQYF.

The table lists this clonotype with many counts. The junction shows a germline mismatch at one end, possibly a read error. The CDR3 sequence: CSARDTRTPLF. The CDR3 bases are TGCAGTGCTAGAGATACCCGGACCCCTCTCTTC. The chain is built from TRBV20-1 and TRBJ2-1; no clear D. CDR3 length: 11 residues. CDR1 DFQATT and CDR2 SNEGSKA come from the germline V gene (reference sequence).

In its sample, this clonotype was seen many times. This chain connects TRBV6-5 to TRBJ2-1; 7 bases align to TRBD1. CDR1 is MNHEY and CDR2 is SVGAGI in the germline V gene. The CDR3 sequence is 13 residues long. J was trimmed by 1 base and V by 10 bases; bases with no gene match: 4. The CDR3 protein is CATATGSYNEQFF. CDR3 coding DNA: TGTGCCACCGCGACAGGGTCCTACAATGAGCAGTTCTTC.

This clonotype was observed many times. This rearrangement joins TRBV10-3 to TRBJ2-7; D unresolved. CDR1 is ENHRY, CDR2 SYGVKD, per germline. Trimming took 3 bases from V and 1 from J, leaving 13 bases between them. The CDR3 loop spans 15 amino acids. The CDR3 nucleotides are TGTGCCATCAGTGAAGGAAACTACCTTTCCTACGAGCAGTACTTC. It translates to CAISEGNYLSYEQYF.

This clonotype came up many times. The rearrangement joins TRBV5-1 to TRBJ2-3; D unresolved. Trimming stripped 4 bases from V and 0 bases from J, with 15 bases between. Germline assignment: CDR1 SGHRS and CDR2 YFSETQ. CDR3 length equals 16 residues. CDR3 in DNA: TGCGCCAGCAGCCCCGAAGGACGGAGTAGCACAGATACGCAGTATTTT. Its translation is CASSPEGRSSTDTQYF.

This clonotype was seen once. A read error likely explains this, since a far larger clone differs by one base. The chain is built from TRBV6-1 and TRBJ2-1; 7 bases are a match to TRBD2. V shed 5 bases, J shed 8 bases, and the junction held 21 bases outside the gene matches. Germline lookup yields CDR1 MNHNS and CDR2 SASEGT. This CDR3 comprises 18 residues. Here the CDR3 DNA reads TGTGCCAGCAGTTCAGCATCTCTGACTAGCTCCCTGCGCTATGAGCAGTTCTTC. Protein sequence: CASSSASLTSSLRYEQFF.

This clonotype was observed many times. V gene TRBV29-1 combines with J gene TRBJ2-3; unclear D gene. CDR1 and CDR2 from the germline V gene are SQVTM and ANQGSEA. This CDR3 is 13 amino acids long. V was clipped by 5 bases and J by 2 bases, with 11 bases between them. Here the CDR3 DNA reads TGCAGCGTTCGGGCTGACCTCACAGATACGCAGTATTTT. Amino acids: CSVRADLTDTQYF.

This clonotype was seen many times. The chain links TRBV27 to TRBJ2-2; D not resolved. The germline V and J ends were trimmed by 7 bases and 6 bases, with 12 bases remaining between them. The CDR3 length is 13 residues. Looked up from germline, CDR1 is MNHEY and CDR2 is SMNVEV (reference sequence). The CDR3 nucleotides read TGTGCCAGCACGCCTGTTCAGCCCGGGGAGCTGTTTTTT. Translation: CASTPVQPGELFF.

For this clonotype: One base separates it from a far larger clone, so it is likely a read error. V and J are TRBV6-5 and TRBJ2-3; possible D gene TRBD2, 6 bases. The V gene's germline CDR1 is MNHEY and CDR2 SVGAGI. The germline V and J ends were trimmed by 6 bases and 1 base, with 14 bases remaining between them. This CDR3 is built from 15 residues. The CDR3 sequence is CASRRQASGTDTQYF. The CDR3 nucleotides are TGTGCCAGCAGACGCCAGGCTAGCGGCACAGATACGCAGTATTTT.

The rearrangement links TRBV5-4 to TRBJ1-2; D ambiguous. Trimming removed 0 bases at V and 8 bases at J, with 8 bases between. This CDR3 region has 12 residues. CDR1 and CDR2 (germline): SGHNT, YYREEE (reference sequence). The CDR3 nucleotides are TGTGCCAGCAGCTTGGGGGAGGACGGCTACACCTTC. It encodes CASSLGEDGYTF.

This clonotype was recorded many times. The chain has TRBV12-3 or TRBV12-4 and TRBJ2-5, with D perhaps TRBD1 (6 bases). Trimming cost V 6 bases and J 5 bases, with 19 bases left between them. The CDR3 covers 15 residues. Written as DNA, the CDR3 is TGTGCCAGCAGACCGAACAGGGCTGGGGGCGAGACCCAGTACTTC. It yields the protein CASRPNRAGGETQYF.

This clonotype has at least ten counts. DNA for the CDR3: TGTGCCAGCAGTTTATCGGGGGGCTCCGGAAACACCATATATTTT. This encodes CASSLSGGSGNTIYF. This sequence joins TRBV28 and TRBJ1-3; D is perhaps TRBD1 (6 bases). Germline values: CDR1 MDHEN, CDR2 SYDVKM. This CDR3 contains 15 residues. V was pared by 1 base and J by 4 bases, with 11 bases between.

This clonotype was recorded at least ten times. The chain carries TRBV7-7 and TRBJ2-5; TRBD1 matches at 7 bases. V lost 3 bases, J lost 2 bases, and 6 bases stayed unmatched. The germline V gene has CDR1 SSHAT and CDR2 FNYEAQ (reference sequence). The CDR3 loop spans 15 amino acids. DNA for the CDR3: TGTGCCAGCAGCTTGGGCACAGGGGTTCAAGAGACCCAGTACTTC. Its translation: CASSLGTGVQETQYF.